The rows below give T cell receptor beta chains drawn from one sample of a study of T cells in Graves' hyperthyroidism and ophthalmopathy. From the multiplex PCR reads, TCRdb called clonotypes with MiXCR, one entry per CDR3 protein. The sample holds more than 600,000 distinct CDR3 sequences, about 15% seen once. Material for sequencing was blood. These receptors came from a man between 18 and 35 years old with Graves' hyperthyroidism. Both conserved end residues are part of each CDR3. Fields, in order: V gene, clone size, J gene, D gene, CDR3 protein, CDR3 DNA. A D gene is named only where the DNA matches it firmly. Size is omitted from some rows. Given values are once, few, many or a class for expanded clones.

TRBV7-8	many	TRBJ1-1	NA	CASSFLGTNTEAFF	TGTGCCAGCAGCTTTCTTGGCACGAACACTGAAGCTTTCTTT
TRBV7-9	NA	TRBJ2-3	NA	CASSGSKGTDTQYF	TGTGCCAGCAGCGGCTCTAAGGGCACAGATACGCAGTATTTT
TRBV12-3/TRBV12-4	NA	TRBJ1-2	NA	CASSLAHLYGYTF	TGTGCCAGCAGTTTAGCTCACCTCTATGGCTACACCTTC
TRBV6-2/TRBV6-3	NA	TRBJ2-2	NA	CASSYRGRNTGELFF	TGTGCCAGCAGTTACCGGGGGCGGAACACCGGGGAGCTGTTTTTT
TRBV11-2	many	TRBJ1-6	TRBD1	CASSYMPGGAVSPLHF	TGTGCCAGCAGCTACATGCCAGGGGGCGCGGTTTCACCCCTCCACTTT
TRBV28	few	TRBJ2-1	TRBD1	CASSSTTFQPGQGAKRQQFF	TGTGCCAGCAGTTCCACAACTTTTCAACCGGGACAGGGGGCGAAGAGGCAGCAGTTCTTC
TRBV5-1	many	TRBJ1-5	NA	CASSLEADQPQHF	TGCGCCAGCAGCTTGGAGGCGGATCAGCCCCAGCATTTT
TRBV4-3	few	TRBJ2-2	NA	CASSPSVKVNTGELFF	TGCGCCAGCAGCCCCTCGGTAAAGGTGAACACCGGGGAGCTGTTTTTT
TRBV7-2	many	TRBJ2-3	NA	CASSYRTLDTQYF	TGTGCCAGCAGCTACCGGACTTTAGATACGCAGTATTTT
TRBV7-9	many	TRBJ2-5	NA	CASSLYSIGETQYF	TGTGCCAGCAGCCTCTATTCCATAGGGGAGACCCAGTACTTC
TRBV7-2	NA	TRBJ2-7	TRBD2	CASSTGLAGKYEQYF	TGTGCCAGCAGCACGGGACTAGCGGGAAAATACGAGCAGTACTTC
TRBV15	few	TRBJ2-5	NA	CATSRVGGSRETQYF	TGTGCCACCAGCAGAGTTGGGGGGAGTAGAGAGACCCAGTACTTC
TRBV4-3	NA	TRBJ2-1	TRBD2	CASSQEPPSGTSYNEQFF	TGCGCCAGCAGCCAAGAACCCCCGAGCGGGACGTCCTACAATGAGCAGTTCTTC
TRBV7-3	many	TRBJ2-3	NA	CASSLQSGARDTQYF	TGTGCCAGCAGCTTACAATCGGGAGCCCGAGATACGCAGTATTTT
TRBV24-1	few	TRBJ2-5	NA	CATSRGQQETQYF	TGTGCCACCAGTCGGGGGCAGCAAGAGACCCAGTACTTC
TRBV20-1	NA	TRBJ1-2	NA	CSAGGGKDGYTF	TGCAGTGCTGGGGGGGGAAAAGATGGCTACACCTTC
TRBV20-1	few	TRBJ2-7	NA	CSARDGPLYEQYF	TGCAGTGCTAGAGACGGCCCCCTTTACGAGCAGTACTTC
TRBV7-8	few	TRBJ1-1	NA	CASSLGYGGRTNTEAFF	TGTGCCAGCAGCTTAGGTTACGGGGGGCGCACGAACACTGAAGCTTTCTTT
TRBV2	NA	TRBJ2-6	NA	CASIGIGAPLGANVLTF	TGTGCCAGCATCGGAATAGGGGCCCCCCTCGGGGCCAACGTCCTGACTTTC
TRBV7-9	NA	TRBJ1-5	NA	CASSPGGVTQHF	TGTGCCAGCAGTCCCGGTGGGGTGACCCAGCATTTT
TRBV20-1	many	TRBJ2-7	NA	CSARDAGRATSEQYF	TGCAGTGCTAGAGATGCCGGCCGAGCCACATCCGAGCAGTACTTC
TRBV28	NA	TRBJ2-7	NA	CASSLTMGRSCEQYF	TGTGCCAGCAGTTTAACAATGGGGCGGAGCTGCGAGCAGTACTTC
TRBV11-2	many	TRBJ2-1	NA	CASSNDHYNEQFF	TGTGCCAGCAGCAATGACCACTACAATGAGCAGTTCTTC
TRBV29-1	many	TRBJ2-1	TRBD1	CSVEGFADREYNEQFF	TGCAGCGTTGAAGGGTTCGCGGACAGGGAGTACAATGAGCAGTTCTTC
TRBV5-5	NA	TRBJ2-7	NA	CVSSFRDWAAHEQYF	TGTGTCAGCAGCTTCCGGGACTGGGCCGCCCACGAGCAGTACTTC
TRBV24-1	NA	TRBJ1-5	NA	CATSVSADSFSNQPQHF	TGTGCCACCAGTGTTTCGGCGGACAGCTTTAGCAATCAGCCCCAGCATTTT
TRBV25-1	NA	TRBJ2-5	NA	CASSVKPDSLQYF	TGTGCCAGCAGTGTAAAACCGGACAGTCTACAGTACTTC
TRBV5-6	many	TRBJ2-1	NA	CASSSDTGQNNEQFF	TGTGCCAGCAGCTCGGATACAGGGCAAAACAATGAGCAGTTCTTC
TRBV20-1	NA	TRBJ1-5	NA	CSARGFSNQPQHF	TGCAGTGCTAGGGGATTTAGCAATCAGCCCCAGCATTTT
TRBV6-1	NA	TRBJ1-6	TRBD1	CASRTAGGRNSPLHF	TGTGCCAGCAGGACCGCAGGGGGTCGTAATTCACCCCTCCACTTT
TRBV30	NA	TRBJ2-2	TRBD1	CAWTGTDTGELFF	TGTGCCTGGACCGGGACAGACACCGGGGAGCTGTTTTTT
TRBV18	many	TRBJ1-5	NA	CASSRTDNQPQHF	TGTGCCAGCTCACGGACGGATAATCAGCCCCAGCATTTT
TRBV29-1	once	TRBJ2-3	NA	CSAAADTQYF	TGCAGCGCCGCGGCAGATACGCAGTATTTT
TRBV12-3/TRBV12-4	few	TRBJ2-5	NA	CASSPATGFLLGTETQYF	TGTGCCAGCAGTCCCGCCACCGGGTTCTTATTAGGCACGGAGACCCAGTACTTC
TRBV20-1	NA	TRBJ1-3	NA	CSARDLGVGLSIYF	TGCAGTGCTAGAGATTTGGGGGTGGGGTTAAGCATATATTTT
TRBV19	NA	TRBJ2-4	NA	CASPAGDSAKNIQYF	TGTGCCAGTCCGGCAGGGGATAGCGCCAAAAACATTCAGTACTTC
TRBV4-1	few	TRBJ2-5	TRBD2	CASSQILTSAEETQYF	TGCGCCAGCAGCCAGATTTTAACTAGCGCCGAAGAGACCCAGTACTTC
TRBV28	many	TRBJ2-1	TRBD2	CASSLAAGGPYNEQFF	TGTGCCAGCTCCCTAGCGGCGGGAGGGCCCTACAATGAGCAGTTCTTC
TRBV27	many	TRBJ1-1	NA	CASTKDRVNTEAFF	TGTGCCAGCACTAAGGACAGAGTTAACACTGAAGCTTTCTTT
TRBV19	NA	TRBJ1-1	NA	CASSMQGRNTEAFF	TGTGCCAGTAGTATGCAGGGTAGGAACACTGAAGCTTTCTTT
TRBV6-1	many	TRBJ1-2	NA	CASRGQLFNYGYTF	TGTGCCAGCAGGGGACAACTCTTTAACTATGGCTACACCTTC
TRBV28	many	TRBJ1-1	NA	CASTPGGMNTEAFF	TGTGCCAGCACCCCGGGAGGGATGAACACTGAAGCTTTCTTT
TRBV28	NA	TRBJ1-1	TRBD1	CASSPFEVGTGGNEMNTEAFF	TGTGCCAGCAGCCCATTTGAGGTAGGAACAGGGGGCAATGAAATGAACACTGAAGCTTTCTTT
TRBV9	few	TRBJ2-7	NA	CASSGKSGLLNEQYF	TGTGCCAGCAGCGGAAAGTCAGGCCTCTTGAACGAGCAGTACTTC
TRBV28	many	TRBJ2-5	NA	CASSFDRGGGGVLETQYF	TGTGCCAGCAGTTTTGACAGGGGCGGTGGGGGGGTCTTGGAGACCCAGTACTTC
TRBV5-1	few	TRBJ2-3	TRBD2	CASSYSGSGTDTQYF	TGCGCCAGCAGCTACAGCGGGAGTGGCACAGATACGCAGTATTTT
TRBV5-6	many	TRBJ1-5	NA	CASSPGAGQPQHF	TGTGCCAGCAGCCCTGGGGCGGGGCAGCCCCAGCATTTT
TRBV3-1	NA	TRBJ2-2	TRBD1	CASSQRTGTNTGELFF	TGTGCCAGCAGCCAACGGACAGGGACGAACACCGGGGAGCTGTTTTTT
TRBV28	many	TRBJ2-1	TRBD2	CASIRGSPSYNEQFF	TGTGCCAGCATTCGCGGGAGCCCCTCCTACAATGAGCAGTTCTTC